This TCR beta chain was profiled in a study of blood T cell repertoires in COVID-19. In the study overall: Italy, Spain and the United States were the sources of the convalescent and acute COVID-19 samples. The analysed material was cDNA or gDNA that came from T cells, B-cell-depleted T cells, or PBMCs.

This clone has ten or more counts. V lost 1 base and J lost 2, with 9 bases in between. Germline lookup yields CDR1 SGHRS and CDR2 YFSETQ. There are 14 residues in the CDR3. Repertoires were generated with immunoSEQ multiplex PCR, while TCRdb's copy carries only in-frame clones and drops some. Among 180,000 or so clones listed, approximately 88% were seen once. The receptor was isolated from a middle-aged woman with COVID-19, enrolled during active disease. The chain employs TRBV5-1 and TRBJ1-2; tentative D call: TRBD1 (6 bases). Sequenced: peripheral blood. CDR3: CASSLPQGNYGYTF. The CDR3 bases are TGCGCCAGCAGCTTGCCTCAGGGGAACTATGGCTACACCTTC.